The source of this TCR beta chain is a study of T cells after yellow fever vaccination. Study details: Each low-cell-number fraction was prepared by means of SMART-Seq v4 Ultra Low Input. Study-level results: A minor fraction of clonotypes spanned both CD4 and CD8 compartments. High-abundance clonotypes from the bulk population could contaminate FACS-sorted repertoires.

Researchers made TCR cDNA using 5'RACE template switching, and this step added a universal primer site and UMIs. TCRdb recomputed calls from the 5' RACE reads with MiXCR, one row per CDR3 protein. The repertoire includes more than 250,000 distinct CDR3 sequences, roughly 7% of them detected once, and 15% to 20% sits in the top ten. The CDR3 totals 19 residues. The germline V gene encodes CDR1 SGHRS and CDR2 YFSETQ. Trimming cost V 4 bases and J 6 bases, with 31 bases left between them. As regards this clonotype: The antigen is not known.

The clonotype originates from a man in his late teens or twenties who received the YFV17D yellow fever vaccine. This chain links TRBV5-1 with TRBJ2-5; perhaps TRBD2 as D (7 bases). The source material was PBMCs, sampled roughly 47 days after the first yellow fever vaccination. CDR3 bases: TGCGCCAGCAGCCCCCCCCCGACAGGAGCCCGCCCGGGGGGAAAGACCCAGTACTTC. This encodes CASSPPPTGARPGGKTQYF.